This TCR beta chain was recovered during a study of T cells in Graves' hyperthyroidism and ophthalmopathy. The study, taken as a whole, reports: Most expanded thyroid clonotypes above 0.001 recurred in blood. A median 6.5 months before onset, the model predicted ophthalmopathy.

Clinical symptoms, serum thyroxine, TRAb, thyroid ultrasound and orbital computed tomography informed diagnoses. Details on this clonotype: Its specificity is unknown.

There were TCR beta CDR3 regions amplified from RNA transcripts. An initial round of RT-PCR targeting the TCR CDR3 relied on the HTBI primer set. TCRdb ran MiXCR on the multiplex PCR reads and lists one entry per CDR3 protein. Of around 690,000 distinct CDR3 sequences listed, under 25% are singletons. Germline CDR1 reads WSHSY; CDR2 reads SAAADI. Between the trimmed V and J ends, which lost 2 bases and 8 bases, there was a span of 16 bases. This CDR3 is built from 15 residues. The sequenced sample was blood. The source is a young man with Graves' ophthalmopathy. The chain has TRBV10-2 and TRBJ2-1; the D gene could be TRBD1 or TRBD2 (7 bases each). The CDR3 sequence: CASSERAGGGDEQFF. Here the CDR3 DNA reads TGCGCCAGCAGTGAGCGGGCAGGGGGGGGTGATGAGCAGTTCTTC.